A selection of T cell receptor beta chains follows, all from one sample in a study of T cell responses to AZD1222 COVID-19 vaccine. Profiling relied on immunoSEQ multiplex PCR, and the TCRdb table lists in-frame clones only, not all of them. The sample has about 130,000 clones, roughly nine tenths seen once. The sequencing here drew on peripheral blood, taken on day 0 of AZD1222 vaccination. Source of these receptors: an adult in good health. The CDR3 runs from the conserved cysteine through the conserved F or W. The D gene is left open where the match is weak. The size entry is marked missing in some rows and otherwise reads once, few, many or a size class.

J gene: TRBJ1-6; V gene: TRBV29-1; D gene: TRBD1; clone size: few; CDR3 protein: CSVRRQGESSYNSPLHF; CDR3 DNA: TGCAGCGTCCGACGACAGGGGGAGAGCTCCTATAATTCACCCCTCCACTTT
J gene: TRBJ2-1; V gene: TRBV18; D gene: TRBD2; clone size: NA; CDR3 protein: CASSPSGAGLSYNEQFF; CDR3 DNA: TGTGCCAGCTCACCTTCGGGAGCGGGGTTATCCTACAATGAGCAGTTCTTC
J gene: TRBJ2-7; V gene: TRBV6-5; D gene: TRBD1; clone size: NA; CDR3 protein: CASSYSTGKYYEQYF; CDR3 DNA: TGTGCCAGCAGTTACTCGACAGGGAAATACTACGAGCAGTACTTC
J gene: TRBJ2-1; V gene: TRBV24-1; D gene: NA; clone size: NA; CDR3 protein: CATRGEGPNNEQFF; CDR3 DNA: TGTGCCACCAGGGGAGAAGGGCCTAACAATGAGCAGTTCTTC
J gene: TRBJ2-5; V gene: TRBV6-6; D gene: NA; clone size: NA; CDR3 protein: CASSLRDARRSQETQYF; CDR3 DNA: TGTGCCAGCAGTCTTCGGGACGCCAGACGGTCCCAAGAGACCCAGTACTTC
J gene: TRBJ1-3; V gene: TRBV28; D gene: NA; clone size: NA; CDR3 protein: CASSLSSSRVLGNTIYF; CDR3 DNA: TGTGCCAGCAGTTTAAGTTCGTCTCGGGTTCTTGGAAACACCATATATTTT
J gene: TRBJ1-1; V gene: TRBV27; D gene: NA; clone size: NA; CDR3 protein: CASSLAGLENTEAFF; CDR3 DNA: TGTGCCAGCAGTTTGGCAGGGCTAGAAAACACTGAAGCTTTCTTT
J gene: TRBJ1-1; V gene: TRBV10-3; D gene: TRBD1; clone size: NA; CDR3 protein: CAISEPRGLGTEAFF; CDR3 DNA: TGTGCCATCAGTGAACCCAGGGGGCTCGGGACTGAAGCTTTCTTT
J gene: TRBJ1-2; V gene: TRBV6-5; D gene: NA; clone size: NA; CDR3 protein: CASRSGSVTDYGYTF; CDR3 DNA: TGTGCCAGCAGGAGTGGATCAGTGACAGACTATGGCTACACCTTC
J gene: TRBJ2-3; V gene: TRBV9; D gene: TRBD2; clone size: NA; CDR3 protein: CASSPSGGGTDTQYF; CDR3 DNA: TGTGCCAGCAGCCCTAGCGGGGGGGGCACAGATACGCAGTATTTT
J gene: TRBJ2-1; V gene: TRBV20-1; D gene: TRBD2; clone size: NA; CDR3 protein: CSASGGGWYEQFF; CDR3 DNA: TGCAGTGCTAGTGGCGGGGGGTGGTATGAGCAGTTCTTC
J gene: TRBJ2-5; V gene: TRBV7-8; D gene: NA; clone size: NA; CDR3 protein: CASRRRALETQYF; CDR3 DNA: TGTGCCAGCAGGCGGAGGGCCCTGGAGACCCAGTACTTC
J gene: TRBJ2-7; V gene: TRBV1; D gene: NA; clone size: NA; CDR3 protein: CTSSNTTGSGHRPYEQYF; CDR3 DNA: TGCACCAGCAGCAACACGACCGGTAGCGGGCACAGGCCCTACGAGCAGTACTTC
J gene: TRBJ2-7; V gene: TRBV7-2; D gene: NA; clone size: NA; CDR3 protein: CASSLGAGSYEQYF; CDR3 DNA: TGTGCCAGCAGCTTAGGGGCAGGGTCCTACGAGCAGTACTTC
J gene: TRBJ2-5; V gene: TRBV29-1; D gene: NA; clone size: NA; CDR3 protein: CSVVEGETQYF; CDR3 DNA: TGCAGCGTTGTCGAGGGGGAGACCCAGTACTTC
J gene: TRBJ2-5; V gene: TRBV11-3; D gene: NA; clone size: NA; CDR3 protein: CASNQIRGLSQETQYF; CDR3 DNA: TGTGCCAGCAACCAGATCAGGGGTCTGTCCCAAGAGACCCAGTACTTC
J gene: TRBJ2-7; V gene: TRBV19; D gene: NA; clone size: NA; CDR3 protein: CASSIDQSSYEQYF; CDR3 DNA: TGTGCCAGTAGTATAGACCAAAGCTCCTACGAGCAGTACTTC
J gene: TRBJ2-2; V gene: TRBV24-1; D gene: NA; clone size: few; CDR3 protein: CATSDLTDTGELFF; CDR3 DNA: TGTGCCACCAGTGATTTGACTGACACCGGGGAGCTGTTTTTT
J gene: TRBJ1-2; V gene: TRBV7-2; D gene: NA; clone size: NA; CDR3 protein: CASSSPTDAPIEDGYTF; CDR3 DNA: TGTGCCAGCAGCTCACCGACGGACGCCCCTATAGAAGATGGCTACACCTTC
J gene: TRBJ1-3; V gene: TRBV4-1; D gene: NA; clone size: NA; CDR3 protein: CASSVQGHSSGNTIYF; CDR3 DNA: TGCGCCAGCAGCGTACAGGGCCACTCCTCAGGAAACACCATATATTTT
J gene: TRBJ1-1; V gene: TRBV7-9; D gene: NA; clone size: once; CDR3 protein: CASSLVTGNTEAFF; CDR3 DNA: TGTGCCAGCAGCCTTGTCACAGGGAATACTGAAGCTTTCTTT
J gene: TRBJ1-4; V gene: TRBV4-1; D gene: NA; clone size: NA; CDR3 protein: CASSQVSGEKLFF; CDR3 DNA: TGCGCCAGCAGCCAAGTTTCCGGGGAAAAACTGTTTTTT
J gene: TRBJ1-1; V gene: TRBV5-5; D gene: NA; clone size: NA; CDR3 protein: CASSLGSRVNTEAFF; CDR3 DNA: TGTGCCAGCAGTTTGGGGAGCAGGGTGAACACTGAAGCTTTCTTT
J gene: TRBJ2-7; V gene: TRBV4-3; D gene: NA; clone size: NA; CDR3 protein: CASSQAGEAYEQYF; CDR3 DNA: TGCGCCAGCAGCCAAGCCGGAGAGGCCTACGAGCAGTACTTC
J gene: TRBJ1-4; V gene: TRBV7-8; D gene: NA; clone size: NA; CDR3 protein: CASSLPRSNEKLFF; CDR3 DNA: TGTGCCAGCAGCTTACCCCGTTCTAATGAAAAACTGTTTTTT
J gene: TRBJ2-7; V gene: TRBV7-2; D gene: NA; clone size: NA; CDR3 protein: CASSARDGDWDGYEQYF; CDR3 DNA: TGTGCCAGCAGCGCGCGCGATGGGGACTGGGATGGGTACGAGCAGTACTTC
J gene: TRBJ2-3; V gene: TRBV12-5; D gene: NA; clone size: once; CDR3 protein: CASGLGGYTDTQYF; CDR3 DNA: TGTGCTAGTGGTTTGGGTGGGTACACAGATACGCAGTATTTT
J gene: TRBJ1-6; V gene: TRBV5-6; D gene: NA; clone size: NA; CDR3 protein: CASSWVQGQGYNSPLHF; CDR3 DNA: TGTGCCAGCAGCTGGGTACAGGGCCAGGGCTATAATTCACCCCTCCACTTT
J gene: TRBJ2-1; V gene: TRBV7-9; D gene: NA; clone size: NA; CDR3 protein: CASSLGGADEQFF; CDR3 DNA: TGTGCCAGCAGCTTAGGGGGGGCGGATGAGCAGTTCTTC
J gene: TRBJ2-1; V gene: TRBV4-1; D gene: TRBD1; clone size: NA; CDR3 protein: CASSHPGGNEQFF; CDR3 DNA: TGCGCCAGCAGCCATCCAGGGGGCAATGAGCAGTTCTTC
J gene: TRBJ2-3; V gene: TRBV15; D gene: NA; clone size: NA; CDR3 protein: CATSRKQGSTDTQYF; CDR3 DNA: TGTGCCACCAGCAGAAAACAGGGCAGCACAGATACGCAGTATTTT
J gene: TRBJ2-7; V gene: TRBV7-2; D gene: NA; clone size: NA; CDR3 protein: CASSGFQSYEQYF; CDR3 DNA: TGTGCCAGCAGCGGCTTCCAGTCCTACGAGCAGTACTTC
J gene: TRBJ1-6; V gene: TRBV9; D gene: NA; clone size: NA; CDR3 protein: CASSVDDYNSPLHF; CDR3 DNA: TGTGCCAGCAGCGTGGACGATTATAATTCACCCCTCCACTTT
J gene: TRBJ2-1; V gene: TRBV15; D gene: NA; clone size: NA; CDR3 protein: CATSDSGEQFF; CDR3 DNA: TGTGCCACCAGCGACTCAGGGGAGCAGTTCTTC
J gene: TRBJ1-1; V gene: TRBV19; D gene: TRBD1; clone size: NA; CDR3 protein: CASSADRAEAFF; CDR3 DNA: TGTGCCAGTAGTGCAGACAGGGCTGAAGCTTTCTTT
J gene: TRBJ2-3; V gene: TRBV2; D gene: NA; clone size: NA; CDR3 protein: CASSDRSTDTQYF; CDR3 DNA: TGTGCCAGCAGTGATAGAAGCACAGATACGCAGTATTTT
J gene: TRBJ2-1; V gene: TRBV19; D gene: NA; clone size: NA; CDR3 protein: CASSIWTDYNEQFF; CDR3 DNA: TGTGCCAGTAGTATATGGACAGACTACAATGAGCAGTTCTTC
J gene: TRBJ2-7; V gene: TRBV5-6; D gene: NA; clone size: once; CDR3 protein: CASSLGMYEQYF; CDR3 DNA: TGTGCCAGCAGCTTGGGTATGTACGAGCAGTACTTC
J gene: TRBJ1-5; V gene: TRBV9; D gene: NA; clone size: NA; CDR3 protein: CASSEGSSNQPQHF; CDR3 DNA: TGTGCCAGCAGCGAAGGTTCCAGCAATCAGCCCCAGCATTTT
J gene: TRBJ1-5; V gene: TRBV4-1; D gene: NA; clone size: NA; CDR3 protein: CASSPTGADQPQHF; CDR3 DNA: TGCGCCAGCAGCCCTACGGGGGCAGATCAGCCCCAGCATTTT
J gene: TRBJ1-1; V gene: TRBV6-1; D gene: TRBD1; clone size: NA; CDR3 protein: CASSEAGTGGTNEAFF; CDR3 DNA: TGTGCCAGCAGTGAAGCCGGGACAGGGGGGACCAATGAAGCTTTCTTT
J gene: TRBJ1-6; V gene: TRBV7-2; D gene: NA; clone size: NA; CDR3 protein: CASSLSGGNSPLHF; CDR3 DNA: TGTGCCAGCAGCTTATCGGGGGGAAATTCACCCCTCCACTTT